Here is one T cell receptor (beta chain) with its context. TCRdb's table, derived via immunoSEQ multiplex PCR, lists solely in-frame clones and lacks some. The data show hundreds of thousands of clones, with 95% to 98% seen just once and less than 0.065% held by the top ten. In germline, CDR1 is SGHTA, CDR2 FQGNSA. Unmatched junction bases numbered 15, after V lost 5 bases and J lost 5 bases. CDR3 length: 17 residues. The data belong to a study of shared clonotypes between healthy human individuals. The receptor was isolated from a woman aged 25 to 39 in good health. The rearrangement uses TRBV7-2 and TRBJ2-5, with 9 bases identical to TRBD2. The sample consisted of naive CD4+ T cells sorted from blood. The subset here: CD45RA+ positively selected. CDR3 DNA sequence: TGTGCCAGCAGCCGAAATGACGCGGGAGGGCTTGGTGAGACCCAGTACTTC. This sequence encodes CASSRNDAGGLGETQYF.